This T cell receptor (beta chain) was recorded in a study of OX40 agonist ivuxolimab in advanced cancers. Study context: Cancers in dose escalation were hepatocellular, melanoma, renal cell and head and neck. Of the patients, three showed partial responses, one with hepatocellular carcinoma and two with cutaneous melanoma. General study points: In the 0.1 to 3.0 mg/kg range, CD4+ and CD8+ blood T cells had expanded clonally by week 6.

Autoimmune disease history or systemic immunosuppression led to patients being barred. With V trimmed by 7 bases and J by 6 bases, 7 bases remained unmatched. Looked up from germline, CDR1 is LNHDA and CDR2 is SQIVND (reference sequence). The CDR3 has 15 residues. A word on this clone: Its cognate antigen is unknown.

The repertoire was sequenced with immunoSEQ multiplex PCR; TCRdb's copy has only in-frame clones and lacks some. Seen here are roughly 53,000 clones, 85% to 90% observed once, and the top ten hold roughly 5.9%. Sequenced here: CD4+ or CD8+ T cells sorted from blood, sampled in a trial of the OX40 agonist ivuxolimab. The J gene is TRBJ2-1, the V gene TRBV19; 12 positions match TRBD1. This TCR derives from an adult with an advanced solid tumor such as melanoma, head and neck, liver or kidney cancer. The CDR3 region has the DNA TGTGCCAGTATAAACCGGGACAGGGGGCTCAATGAGCAGTTCTTC. Translating gives CASINRDRGLNEQFF.